This T cell receptor (beta chain) is from a study of T cell changes during pregnancy in multiple sclerosis. The protocol was immunoSEQ multiplex PCR, while the TCRdb copy is restricted to in-frame clones and leaves out a portion. The data show 71,000 or so clones, with about 92% seen just once and roughly 1.1% held by the top ten. This CDR3 spans 16 amino acids. Germline trimming cut 1 base from V and 6 bases from J; bases unmatched to any gene: 9. Germline CDR1 SGHTA, CDR2 FQGNSA. The sequencing here drew on peripheral blood, taken in the third trimester of pregnancy. The TCR was taken from a female donor with multiple sclerosis, enrolled in a pregnancy study. This sequence joins TRBV7-2 and TRBJ2-3; 8 bases are a match to TRBD2. CDR3 loop: CASSLELGLGGDTQYF. In DNA form, the CDR3 reads TGTGCCAGCAGCTTAGAGTTGGGACTAGGTGGTGATACGCAGTATTTT.